This T cell receptor beta chain was documented in a study of blood T cell repertoires in COVID-19. Study context: From T cells, B-cell-depleted T cells, or PBMCs came the material, which was cDNA or gDNA.

Assay used: immunoSEQ multiplex PCR; TCRdb lists only in-frame clones, some missing. Of tens of thousands of clones in the sample, 88% were seen once. Germline loops: CDR1 SGHTA, CDR2 FQGNSA. CDR3 length: 13 residues. Trimming removed 0 bases from V and 7 bases from J, with 9 bases in between. The sequence was obtained from a man between 45 and 60 years old with active COVID-19. Sequencing was done on a sample of peripheral blood. The rearrangement uses TRBV7-2 and TRBJ1-1; D might be TRBD1 (5 bases). The CDR3 coding sequence is TGTGCCAGCAGCTTAGCCGCCCAGGGTGAAGCTTTCTTT. This codes for CASSLAAQGEAFF.